This TCR beta chain was found in a study of primary melanoma T cells and metastatic recurrence (dated by TCRdb to about 2020). Some background on the complete study: A total of approximately 180 primary melanomas made up the cohort, all of stage T2 to T4 and more than 1 mm thick. The study tested whether T-cell fraction and T-cell repertoire clonality in primary melanoma tumors predicted patient outcome. The T-cell fraction measured by TCR beta sequencing was compared against progression-free survival as the clinical outcome. Histopathological grading of tumor-infiltrating lymphocytes served as the comparison point for the T-cell fraction derived from sequencing.

The patients had surgically resected primary melanoma that was considered potentially curable but at risk of metastatic recurrence. This clone was found once. No antigen is known for it. Base-call qualities are not available, and no considerably larger clone is one nucleotide away. Library method: the immunoSEQ multiplex PCR assay. Primary melanoma tumor tissue was subjected to high-throughput sequencing of the T-cell receptor beta chain. Concerning the study's data processing: TCRB CDR3 sharing between samples and the distribution of insertions and deletions were included in the repertoire analyses. A gradient-boosted model ranked how well the T-cell fraction predicted outcome compared with histopathological variables. In TCRdb, the immuneACCESS table is reduced to in-frame sequences with V and J assigned. These tables do not hold every clone; where another copy was compared, an unresolved V gene accounts for under half, and the others remain unexplained. The V and J calls and clone size come from that table; D and trimming were worked out from the DNA. The sample table lists around 530 clones, less than 95% of them with a count of one. Of the sample, roughly a fifth is held by the ten largest clones.

What the work shows at the level of the full study, not this receptor alone: Progression-free survival was reportedly predicted by the tumor T-cell fraction independently of thickness, ulceration, mitotic rate and age. A T-cell fraction above 20% appeared protective regardless of ulceration status, mitotic rate or nodal disease. The authors presented an effective T-cell-mediated antitumor response in primary melanoma only as a suggestion and not as a demonstrated mechanism. Adding T-cell fraction to tumor thickness reportedly improved progression-free survival prediction more than adding any other histopathological variable.

The CDR3 numbers 14 residues from cysteine through phenylalanine. CDR3 DNA is the only sequence kept; it has 42 bases, read in frame from the first base. Sequencing used melanoma tumor tissue. The rearrangement joined TRBV1 to TRBJ2-3. TRBV1 is given as a pseudogene. This clonotype was obtained from a human donor with melanoma. The CDR3: CASSRGRRTDTQYF. The DNA sequence follows: TGCGCCAGCAGCCGCGGACGGCGAACAGATACGCAGTATTTT.